This T cell receptor beta chain is from a study of technical replicates of blood from a few donors. The method was immunoSEQ multiplex PCR; TCRdb's version includes in-frame clones alone and lacks a portion of them. The repertoire has about 44,000 clones, 90% to 97% of them found once; the top ten carry about 0.4%. Between the trimmed V and J ends, which lost 7 bases and 2 bases, there was a span of 9 bases. The CDR3 length is 13 residues. Germline CDR1 LNHDA, CDR2 SQIVND (reference sequence). Source material: T cells isolated from PBMCs. The chain has TRBV19 and TRBJ1-5; the D is unclear. The TCR originated in a human donor in good health. CDR3 sequence reads: CASTPSGNQPQHF. The DNA for the CDR3 is TGTGCCAGTACCCCATCGGGCAATCAGCCCCAGCATTTT. The entire variable domain, with the rest obtained from reference TRBV19 and TRBJ1-5, is as follows: DGGITQSPKYLFRKEGQNVTLSCEQNLNHDAMYWYRQDPGQGLRLIYYSQIVNDFQKGDIAEGYSVSREKKESFPLTVTSAQKNPTAFYLCASTPSGNQPQHFGDGTRLSIL.